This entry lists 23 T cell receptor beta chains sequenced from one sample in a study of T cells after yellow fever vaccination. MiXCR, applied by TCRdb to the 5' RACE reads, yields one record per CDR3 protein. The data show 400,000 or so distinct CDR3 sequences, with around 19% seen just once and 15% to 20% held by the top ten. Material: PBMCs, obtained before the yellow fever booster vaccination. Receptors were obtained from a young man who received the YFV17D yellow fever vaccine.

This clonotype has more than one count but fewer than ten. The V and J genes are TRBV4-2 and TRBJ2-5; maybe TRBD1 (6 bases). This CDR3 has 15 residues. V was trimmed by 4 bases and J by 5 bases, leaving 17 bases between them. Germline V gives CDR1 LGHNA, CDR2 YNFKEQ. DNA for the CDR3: TGTGCCAGCAGCCCTGGGGCAGGGGCTTCGGAGACCCAGTACTTC. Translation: CASSPGAGASETQYF.

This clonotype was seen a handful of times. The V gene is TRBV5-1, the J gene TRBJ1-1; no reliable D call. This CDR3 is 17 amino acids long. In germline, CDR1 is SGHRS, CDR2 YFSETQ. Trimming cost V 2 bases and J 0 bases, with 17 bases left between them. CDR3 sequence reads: CASSFVNPEIMNTEAFF. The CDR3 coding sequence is TGCGCCAGCAGCTTCGTCAACCCAGAGATCATGAACACTGAAGCTTTCTTT.

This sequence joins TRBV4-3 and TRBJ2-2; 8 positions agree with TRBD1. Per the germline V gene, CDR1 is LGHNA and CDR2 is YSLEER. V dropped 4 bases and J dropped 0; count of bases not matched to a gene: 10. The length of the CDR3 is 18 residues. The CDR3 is CASSPKPPGGANTGELFF. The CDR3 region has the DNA TGCGCCAGCAGCCCGAAACCACCAGGGGGCGCGAACACCGGGGAGCTGTTTTTT.

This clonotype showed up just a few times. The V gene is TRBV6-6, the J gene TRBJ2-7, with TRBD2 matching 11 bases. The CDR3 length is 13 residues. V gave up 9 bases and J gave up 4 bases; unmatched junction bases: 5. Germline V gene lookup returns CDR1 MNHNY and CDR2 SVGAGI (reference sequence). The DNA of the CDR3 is TGTGCCAGTCTAGCGGGGGGCCTATACGAGCAGTACTTC. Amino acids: CASLAGGLYEQYF.

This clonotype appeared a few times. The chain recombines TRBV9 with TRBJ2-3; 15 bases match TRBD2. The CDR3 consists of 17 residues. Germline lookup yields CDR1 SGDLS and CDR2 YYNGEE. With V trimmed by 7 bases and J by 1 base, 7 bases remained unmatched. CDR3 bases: TGTGCCAGCGGCGGACTAGCGGGGGGGCCGGGCACAGATACGCAGTATTTT. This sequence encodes CASGGLAGGPGTDTQYF.

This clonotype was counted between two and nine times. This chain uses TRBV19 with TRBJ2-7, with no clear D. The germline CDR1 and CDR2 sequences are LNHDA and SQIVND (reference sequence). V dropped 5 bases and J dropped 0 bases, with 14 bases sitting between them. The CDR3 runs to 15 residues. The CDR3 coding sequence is TGTGCCAGTAGTGCCATGTTCCTAGGCTCCTACGAGCAGTACTTC. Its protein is CASSAMFLGSYEQYF.

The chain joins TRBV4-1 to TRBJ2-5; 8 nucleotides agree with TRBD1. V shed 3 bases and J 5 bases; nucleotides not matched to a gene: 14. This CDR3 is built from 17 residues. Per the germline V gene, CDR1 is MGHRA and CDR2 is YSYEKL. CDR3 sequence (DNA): TGCGCCAGCAGCCAGATAGGACAGGGACCATTGGCGGAGACCCAGTACTTC. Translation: CASSQIGQGPLAETQYF.

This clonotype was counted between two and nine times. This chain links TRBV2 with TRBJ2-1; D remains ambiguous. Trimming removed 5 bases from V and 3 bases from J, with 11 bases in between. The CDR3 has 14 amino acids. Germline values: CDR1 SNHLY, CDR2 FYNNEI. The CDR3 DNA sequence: TGTGCCAGCAGTTACATAGCCCGCTACAATGAGCAGTTCTTC. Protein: CASSYIARYNEQFF.

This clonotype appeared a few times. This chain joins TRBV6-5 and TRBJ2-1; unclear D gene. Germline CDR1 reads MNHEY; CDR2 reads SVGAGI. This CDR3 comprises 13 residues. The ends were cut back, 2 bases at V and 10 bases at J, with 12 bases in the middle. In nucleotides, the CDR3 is TGTGCCAGCAGTTACCTTGGCACGCCCGAGCAGTTCTTC. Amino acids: CASSYLGTPEQFF.

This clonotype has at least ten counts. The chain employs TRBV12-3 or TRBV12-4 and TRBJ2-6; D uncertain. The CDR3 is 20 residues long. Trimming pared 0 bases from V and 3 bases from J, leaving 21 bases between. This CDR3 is CASSLAPDPLDLGGANVLTF. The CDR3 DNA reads TGTGCCAGCAGTTTAGCGCCCGATCCCTTGGATTTGGGTGGGGCCAACGTCCTGACTTTC.

CDR3 protein: CASSRRDIDYGYTF. The CDR3 DNA reads TGCGCCAGCAGCCGGCGGGACATTGATTATGGCTACACCTTC. The V call is TRBV4-1, the J call TRBJ1-2; D might be TRBD1 (6 bases). The V gene lost 4 bases and the J gene lost 5 bases, with 14 bases spanning the gap. This CDR3 has 14 amino acids. Germline V gene data show CDR1 as MGHRA and CDR2 as YSYEKL.

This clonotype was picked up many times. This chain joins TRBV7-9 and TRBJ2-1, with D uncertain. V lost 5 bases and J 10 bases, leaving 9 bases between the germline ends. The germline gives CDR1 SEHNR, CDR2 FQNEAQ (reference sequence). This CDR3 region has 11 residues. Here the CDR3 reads CASSPYREQFF. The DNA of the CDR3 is TGTGCCAGCAGCCCGTATAGAGAGCAGTTCTTC. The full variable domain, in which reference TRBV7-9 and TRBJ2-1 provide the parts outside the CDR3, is DTGVSQNPRHKITKRGQNVTFRCDPISEHNRLYWYRQTLGQGPEFLTYFQNEAQLEKSRLLSDRFSAERPKGSFSTLEIQRTEQGDSAMYLCASSPYREQFFGPGTRLTVL.

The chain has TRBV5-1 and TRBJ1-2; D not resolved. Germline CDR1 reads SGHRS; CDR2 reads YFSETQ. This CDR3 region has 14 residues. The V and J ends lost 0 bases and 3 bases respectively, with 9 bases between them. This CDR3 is CASSLEWGYYGYTF. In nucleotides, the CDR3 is TGCGCCAGCAGCTTGGAGTGGGGTTACTATGGCTACACCTTC. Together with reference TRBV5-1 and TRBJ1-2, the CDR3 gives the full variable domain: KAGVTQTPRYLIKTRGQQVTLSCSPISGHRSVSWYQQTPGQGLQFLFEYFSETQRNKGNFPGRFSGRQFSNSRSEMNVSTLELGDSALYLCASSLEWGYYGYTFGSGTRLTVV.

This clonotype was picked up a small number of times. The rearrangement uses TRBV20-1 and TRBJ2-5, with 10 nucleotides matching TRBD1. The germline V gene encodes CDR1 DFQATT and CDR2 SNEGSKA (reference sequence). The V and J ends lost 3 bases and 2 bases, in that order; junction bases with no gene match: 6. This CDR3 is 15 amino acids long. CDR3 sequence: CSASERTGGQETQYF. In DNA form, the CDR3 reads TGCAGTGCTAGTGAACGGACAGGGGGACAAGAGACCCAGTACTTC.

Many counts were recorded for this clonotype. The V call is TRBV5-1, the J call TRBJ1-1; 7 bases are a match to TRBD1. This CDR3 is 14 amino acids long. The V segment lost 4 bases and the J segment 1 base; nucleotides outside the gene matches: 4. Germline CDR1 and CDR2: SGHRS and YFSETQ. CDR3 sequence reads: CASSRQGENTEAFF. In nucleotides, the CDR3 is TGCGCCAGCAGCCGACAGGGTGAGAACACTGAAGCTTTCTTT.

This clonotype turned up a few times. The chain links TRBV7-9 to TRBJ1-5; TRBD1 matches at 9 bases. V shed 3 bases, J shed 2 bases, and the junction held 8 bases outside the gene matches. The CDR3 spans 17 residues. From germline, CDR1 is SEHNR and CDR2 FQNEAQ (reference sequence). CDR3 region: CASSLDRGIRGNQPQHF. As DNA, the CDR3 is TGTGCCAGCAGCTTGGACAGGGGAATTCGCGGCAATCAGCCCCAGCATTTT.

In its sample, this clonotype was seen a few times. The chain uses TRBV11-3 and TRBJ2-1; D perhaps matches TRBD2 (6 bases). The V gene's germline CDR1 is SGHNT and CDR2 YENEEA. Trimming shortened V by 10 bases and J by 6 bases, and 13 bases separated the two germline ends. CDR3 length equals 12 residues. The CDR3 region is CATTGRSNEQFF. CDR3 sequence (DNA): TGTGCCACGACGGGGAGGTCCAATGAGCAGTTCTTC.

The CDR3 DNA follows: TGTGCCAGCAGCTCACCGGGCCAGACCTCCTACAATGAGCAGTTCTTC. It yields the protein CASSSPGQTSYNEQFF. This chain uses TRBV7-1 with TRBJ2-1; D call uncertain. TRBV7-1 counts as an open reading frame of uncertain function. The CDR3 contains 16 residues. The V end was cut by 2 bases, the J end by 0 bases, with 11 bases between.

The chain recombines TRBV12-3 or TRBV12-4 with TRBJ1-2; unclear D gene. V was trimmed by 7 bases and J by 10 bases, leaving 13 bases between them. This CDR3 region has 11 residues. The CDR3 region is CASTDNSYYTF. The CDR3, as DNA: TGTGCCAGCACCGATAACAGTTACTACACCTTC.

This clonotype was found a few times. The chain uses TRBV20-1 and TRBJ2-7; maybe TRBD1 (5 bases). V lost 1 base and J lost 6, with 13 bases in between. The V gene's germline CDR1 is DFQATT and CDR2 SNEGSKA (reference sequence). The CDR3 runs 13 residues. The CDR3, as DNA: TGCAGTGCTAGAGTGGGGCTCTACGGCGAGCAGTACTTC. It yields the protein CSARVGLYGEQYF.

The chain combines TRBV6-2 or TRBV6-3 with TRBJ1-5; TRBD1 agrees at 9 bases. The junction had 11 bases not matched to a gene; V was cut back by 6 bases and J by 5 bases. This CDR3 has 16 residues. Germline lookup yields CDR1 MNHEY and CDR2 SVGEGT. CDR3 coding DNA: TGTGCCAGCAGCGAGGCCGGGACAGGGAATTATCAGCCCCAGCATTTT. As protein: CASSEAGTGNYQPQHF.

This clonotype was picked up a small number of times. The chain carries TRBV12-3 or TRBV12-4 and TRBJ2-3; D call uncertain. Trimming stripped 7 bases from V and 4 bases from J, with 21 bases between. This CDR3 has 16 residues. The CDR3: CASTTWNRAGSDTQYF. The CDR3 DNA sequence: TGTGCCAGCACCACATGGAATCGGGCAGGCTCAGATACGCAGTATTTT.

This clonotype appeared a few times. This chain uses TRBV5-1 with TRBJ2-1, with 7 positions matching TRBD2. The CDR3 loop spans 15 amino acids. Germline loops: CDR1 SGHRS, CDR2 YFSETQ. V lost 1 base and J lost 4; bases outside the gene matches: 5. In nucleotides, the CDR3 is TGCGCCAGCAGCTTGCAACTAGCGACTTACAATGAGCAGTTCTTC. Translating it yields CASSLQLATYNEQFF.